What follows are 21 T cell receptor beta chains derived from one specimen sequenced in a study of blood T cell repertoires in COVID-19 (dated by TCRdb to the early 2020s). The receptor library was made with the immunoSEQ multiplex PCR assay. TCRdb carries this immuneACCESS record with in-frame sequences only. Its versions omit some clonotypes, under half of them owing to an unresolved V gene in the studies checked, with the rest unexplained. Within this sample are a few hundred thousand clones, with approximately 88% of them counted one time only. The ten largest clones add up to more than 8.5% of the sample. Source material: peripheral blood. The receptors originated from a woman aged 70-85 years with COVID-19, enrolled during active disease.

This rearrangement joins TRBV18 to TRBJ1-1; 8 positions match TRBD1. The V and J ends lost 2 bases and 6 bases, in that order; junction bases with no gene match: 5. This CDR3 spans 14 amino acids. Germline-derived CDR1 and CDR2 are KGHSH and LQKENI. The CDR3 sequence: CASSPGDRRAEAFF. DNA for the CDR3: TGTGCCAGCTCACCAGGGGACAGGCGGGCTGAAGCTTTCTTT.

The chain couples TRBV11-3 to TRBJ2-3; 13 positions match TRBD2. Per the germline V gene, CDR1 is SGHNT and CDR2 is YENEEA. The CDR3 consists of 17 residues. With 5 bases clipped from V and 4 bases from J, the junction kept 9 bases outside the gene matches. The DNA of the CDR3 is TGTGCCAGCAGCGCGAGGACTAGCGGGAGCGGCTCAGATACGCAGTATTTT. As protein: CASSARTSGSGSDTQYF. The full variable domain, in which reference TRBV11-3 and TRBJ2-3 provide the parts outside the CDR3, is EAGVVQSPRYKIIEKKQPVAFWCNPISGHNTLYWYLQNLGQGPELLIRYENEEAVDDSQLPKDRFSAERLKGVDSTLKIQPAELGDSAVYLCASSARTSGSGSDTQYFGPGTRLTVL.

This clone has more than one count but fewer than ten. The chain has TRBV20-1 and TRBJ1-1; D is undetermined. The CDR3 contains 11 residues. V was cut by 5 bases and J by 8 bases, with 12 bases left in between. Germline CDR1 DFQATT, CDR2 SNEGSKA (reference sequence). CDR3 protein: CSAQLTPEAFF. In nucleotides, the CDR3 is TGCAGTGCTCAACTTACCCCGGAAGCTTTCTTT.

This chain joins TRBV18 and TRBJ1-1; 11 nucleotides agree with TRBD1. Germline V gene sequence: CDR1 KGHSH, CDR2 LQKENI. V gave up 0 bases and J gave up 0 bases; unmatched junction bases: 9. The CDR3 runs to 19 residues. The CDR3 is CASSPPYGQGARMNTEAFF. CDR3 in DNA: TGTGCCAGCTCACCACCGTACGGACAGGGGGCGCGGATGAACACTGAAGCTTTCTTT.

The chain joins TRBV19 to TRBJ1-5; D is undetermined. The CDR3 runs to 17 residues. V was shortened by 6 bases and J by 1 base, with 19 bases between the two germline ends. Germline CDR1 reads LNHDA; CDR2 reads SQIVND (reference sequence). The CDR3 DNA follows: TGTGCCAGTAGCACCTACGGGGAGGTGCGAAGCAATCAGCCCCAGCATTTT. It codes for CASSTYGEVRSNQPQHF.

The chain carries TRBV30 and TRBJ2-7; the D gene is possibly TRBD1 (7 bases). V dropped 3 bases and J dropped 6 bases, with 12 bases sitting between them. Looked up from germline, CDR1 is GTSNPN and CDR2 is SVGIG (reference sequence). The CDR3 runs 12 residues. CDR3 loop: CAWSGTAGEQYF. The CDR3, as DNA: TGTGCCTGGAGCGGGACAGCGGGCGAGCAGTACTTC.

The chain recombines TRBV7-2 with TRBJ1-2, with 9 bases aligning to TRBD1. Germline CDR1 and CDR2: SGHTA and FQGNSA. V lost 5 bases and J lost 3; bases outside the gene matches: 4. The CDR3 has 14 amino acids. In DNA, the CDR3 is TGTGCCAGCAGCGGGACAGGGTTTCACTATGGCTACACCTTC. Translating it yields CASSGTGFHYGYTF.

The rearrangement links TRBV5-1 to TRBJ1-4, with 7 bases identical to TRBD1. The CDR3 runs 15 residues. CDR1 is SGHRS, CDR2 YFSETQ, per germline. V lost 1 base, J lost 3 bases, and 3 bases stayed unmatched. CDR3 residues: CASSLRGTANEKLFF. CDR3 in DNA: TGCGCCAGCAGCTTGAGGGGGACAGCTAATGAAAAACTGTTTTTT.

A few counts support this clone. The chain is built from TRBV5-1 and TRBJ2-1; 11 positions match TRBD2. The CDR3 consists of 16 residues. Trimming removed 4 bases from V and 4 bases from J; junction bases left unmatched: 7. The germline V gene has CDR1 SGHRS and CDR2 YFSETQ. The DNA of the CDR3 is TGCGCCAGCAGCCCGCCGGGACTAGCGGTTTACAATGAGCAGTTCTTC. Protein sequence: CASSPPGLAVYNEQFF.

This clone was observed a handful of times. For the CDR3, the DNA is TGTGCCAGCAGCTTAAACTTCGGTCGTCAGCGGGAGAAAACCGGGGAGCTGTTTTTT. Protein sequence: CASSLNFGRQREKTGELFF. The chain uses TRBV7-2 and TRBJ2-2; 8 nucleotides agree with TRBD2. From germline, CDR1 is SGHTA and CDR2 FQGNSA. The CDR3 extends over 19 amino acids. The V segment lost 2 bases and the J segment 5 bases; nucleotides outside the gene matches: 16.

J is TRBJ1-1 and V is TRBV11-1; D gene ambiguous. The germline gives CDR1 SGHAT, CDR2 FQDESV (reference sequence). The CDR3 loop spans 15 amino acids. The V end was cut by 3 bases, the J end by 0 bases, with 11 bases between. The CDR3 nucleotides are TGTGCCAGCAGCTTCAGTTCAACCTTGAACACTGAAGCTTTCTTT. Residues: CASSFSSTLNTEAFF. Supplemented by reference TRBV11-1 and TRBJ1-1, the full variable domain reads EAEVAQSPRYKITEKSQAVAFWCDPISGHATLYWYRQILGQGPELLVQFQDESVVDDSQLPKDRFSAERLKGVDSTLKIQPAELGDSAMYLCASSFSSTLNTEAFFGQGTRLTVV.

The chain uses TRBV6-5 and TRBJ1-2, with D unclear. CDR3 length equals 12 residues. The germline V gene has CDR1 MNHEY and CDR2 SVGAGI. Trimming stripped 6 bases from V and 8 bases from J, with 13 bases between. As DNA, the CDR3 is TGTGCCAGCAGGTCTTCCTCCCGGGGCTACACCTTC. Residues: CASRSSSRGYTF.

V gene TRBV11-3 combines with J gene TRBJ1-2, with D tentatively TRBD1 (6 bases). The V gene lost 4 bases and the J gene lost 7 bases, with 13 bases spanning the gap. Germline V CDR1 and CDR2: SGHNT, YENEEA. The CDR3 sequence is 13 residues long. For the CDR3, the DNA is TGTGCCAGCAGCTCACTGGTGACAGGTGGCTACACCTTC. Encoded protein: CASSSLVTGGYTF.

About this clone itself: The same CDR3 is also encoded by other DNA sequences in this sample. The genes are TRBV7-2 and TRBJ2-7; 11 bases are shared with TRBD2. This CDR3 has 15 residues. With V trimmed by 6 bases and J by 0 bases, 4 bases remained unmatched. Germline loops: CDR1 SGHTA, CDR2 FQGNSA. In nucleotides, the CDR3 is TGTGCCAGCAGTCTAGCGGGAGGCAGCTCCTACGAGCAGTACTTC. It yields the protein CASSLAGGSSYEQYF.

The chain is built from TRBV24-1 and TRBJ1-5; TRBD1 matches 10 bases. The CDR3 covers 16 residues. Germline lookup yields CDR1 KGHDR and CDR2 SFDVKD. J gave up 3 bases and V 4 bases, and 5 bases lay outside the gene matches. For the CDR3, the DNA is TGTGCCACCAGTGAACGGGGACAGGGGTACAATCAGCCCCAGCATTTT. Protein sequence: CATSERGQGYNQPQHF.

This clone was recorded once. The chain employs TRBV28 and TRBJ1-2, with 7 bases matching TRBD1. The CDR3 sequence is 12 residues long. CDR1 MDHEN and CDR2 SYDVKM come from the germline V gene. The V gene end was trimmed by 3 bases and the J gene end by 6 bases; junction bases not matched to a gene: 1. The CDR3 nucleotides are TGTGCCAGCAGTTTCCAGGGGGATGGCTACACCTTC. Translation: CASSFQGDGYTF.

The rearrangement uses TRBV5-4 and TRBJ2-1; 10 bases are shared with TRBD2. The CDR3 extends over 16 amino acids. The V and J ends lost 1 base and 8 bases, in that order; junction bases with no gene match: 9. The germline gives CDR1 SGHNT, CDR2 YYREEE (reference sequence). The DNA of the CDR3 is TGTGCCAGCAGCTTGCGGCTAGCGGGAGTCGGCGATGAGCAGTTCTTC. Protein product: CASSLRLAGVGDEQFF.

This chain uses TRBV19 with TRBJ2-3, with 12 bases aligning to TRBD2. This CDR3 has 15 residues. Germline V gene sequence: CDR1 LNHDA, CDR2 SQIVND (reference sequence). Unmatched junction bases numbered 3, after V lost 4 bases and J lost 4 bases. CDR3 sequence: CASSRTSGTADTQYF. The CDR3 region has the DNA TGTGCCAGTAGTAGGACTAGCGGGACTGCAGATACGCAGTATTTT.

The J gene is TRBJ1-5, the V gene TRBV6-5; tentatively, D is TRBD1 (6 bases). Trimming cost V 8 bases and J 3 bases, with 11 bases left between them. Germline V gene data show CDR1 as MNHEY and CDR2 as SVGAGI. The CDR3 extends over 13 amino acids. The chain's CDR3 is CASRTDPNQPQHF. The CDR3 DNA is TGTGCCAGCCGGACAGATCCCAATCAGCCCCAGCATTTT.

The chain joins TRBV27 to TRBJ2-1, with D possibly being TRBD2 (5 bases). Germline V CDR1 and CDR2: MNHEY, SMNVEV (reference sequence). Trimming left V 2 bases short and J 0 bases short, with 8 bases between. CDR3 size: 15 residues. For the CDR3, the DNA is TGTGCCAGCAGTTTAGCGGGCCCCTCCTACAATGAGCAGTTCTTC. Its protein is CASSLAGPSYNEQFF.

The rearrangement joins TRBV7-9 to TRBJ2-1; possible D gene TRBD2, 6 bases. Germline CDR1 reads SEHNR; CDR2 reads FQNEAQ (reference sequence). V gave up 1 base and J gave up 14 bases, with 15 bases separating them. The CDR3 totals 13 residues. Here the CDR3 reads CASSLGRGREEFF. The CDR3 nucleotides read TGTGCCAGCAGCTTAGGAAGGGGCAGGGAGGAGTTCTTC.